This entry lists 9 T cell receptor beta chains sequenced from one sample in a study of preoperative IRX-2 immunotherapy in early breast cancer. Using immunoSEQ multiplex PCR, the repertoire was profiled, and TCRdb retains in-frame clones only, with some absent. This table holds about 38,000 clones, around four fifths found once. Noted treatment: preoperative locoregional IRX-2 cytokine immunotherapy. The starting material was lymph node tissue, obtained after IRX-2 immunotherapy. All receptors come from a human donor with breast cancer.

The CDR3 DNA reads as TGTGCCACTTCCGGGACAGAGGATCAGCCCCAGCATTTT. This translates into CATSGTEDQPQHF. The V call is TRBV19, the J call TRBJ1-5, with 7 bases aligning to TRBD1. CDR1 is LNHDA and CDR2 is SQIVND in the germline V gene (reference sequence). V lost 10 bases, J lost 5 bases, and 8 bases stayed unmatched. The CDR3 has 13 amino acids. Full variable domain (missing parts from reference TRBV19 and TRBJ1-5): DGGITQSPKYLFRKEGQNVTLSCEQNLNHDAMYWYRQDPGQGLRLIYYSQIVNDFQKGDIAEGYSVSREKKESFPLTVTSAQKNPTAFYLCATSGTEDQPQHFGDGTRLSIL.

This clone was seen a handful of times. The V gene is TRBV11-3, the J gene TRBJ2-5, with D possibly called TRBD1 or TRBD2 (5 bases each). Germline lookup yields CDR1 SGHNT and CDR2 YENEEA. This CDR3 has 15 amino acids. Trimming pared 3 bases from V and 4 bases from J, leaving 15 bases between. The chain's CDR3 is CASSLVGIGTETQYF. The CDR3 bases are TGTGCCAGCAGCTTGGTTGGAATTGGGACAGAGACCCAGTACTTC.

The rearrangement joins TRBV6-8 to TRBJ1-6; D might be TRBD1 (6 bases). The V end lost 5 bases, the J end lost 8 bases, and 13 bases lay between the germline ends. The CDR3 has 14 residues. Germline V gene lookup returns CDR1 MNHGY and CDR2 SAAAGT. CDR3 sequence reads: CASSRQAKDSPLHF. The CDR3 DNA sequence: TGTGCCAGCAGTCGACAGGCTAAGGATTCACCCCTCCACTTT.

The chain carries TRBV11-3 and TRBJ2-7; TRBD1 matches 7 bases. Germline V gene lookup returns CDR1 SGHNT and CDR2 YENEEA. With V trimmed by 5 bases and J by 3 bases, 10 bases remained unmatched. The CDR3 runs to 15 residues. CDR3 protein: CASSQSSTGNYEQYF. CDR3 sequence (DNA): TGTGCCAGCAGCCAAAGCTCGACAGGGAACTACGAGCAGTACTTC. Full variable domain (missing parts from reference TRBV11-3 and TRBJ2-7): EAGVVQSPRYKIIEKKQPVAFWCNPISGHNTLYWYLQNLGQGPELLIRYENEEAVDDSQLPKDRFSAERLKGVDSTLKIQPAELGDSAVYLCASSQSSTGNYEQYFGPGTRLTVT.

The rearrangement uses TRBV6-8 and TRBJ1-1, with a weak D call TRBD1 (6 bases). Germline V gene sequence: CDR1 MNHGY, CDR2 SAAAGT. The CDR3 contains 14 residues. The V end lost 0 bases, the J end lost 5 bases, and 10 bases lay between the germline ends. The CDR3 DNA is TGTGCCAGCAGTTACTCGACGGGACAAACTGAAGCTTTCTTT. This codes for CASSYSTGQTEAFF.

In this sample, this clone turned up once. The chain carries TRBV29-1 and TRBJ1-4, with 8 bases identical to TRBD1. The CDR3 is 13 residues long. Germline CDR1 and CDR2: SQVTM and ANQGSEA. Unmatched junction bases numbered 8, after V lost 6 bases and J lost 8 bases. DNA of the CDR3: TGCAGCGTCCTTGGACAGGGCGAGGAAAAACTGTTTTTT. It specifies CSVLGQGEEKLFF.

V gene TRBV6-8 combines with J gene TRBJ2-3; D is unclear. Germline V lookup: CDR1 MNHGY, CDR2 SAAAGT. This CDR3 is 15 amino acids long. Trimming took 6 bases from V and 1 from J, leaving 14 bases between them. CDR3 DNA sequence: TGTGCCAGCAGCTTCGATGGCACAGGCACAGATACGCAGTATTTT. Translated: CASSFDGTGTDTQYF.

This clone was seen a handful of times. V gene TRBV4-1 combines with J gene TRBJ1-1, with D possibly being TRBD1 (5 bases). CDR1 is MGHRA and CDR2 is YSYEKL in the germline V gene. Trimming pared 5 bases from V and 0 bases from J, leaving 13 bases between. The CDR3 has 15 amino acids. Written as DNA, the CDR3 is TGCGCCAGCAGCAAAAGGGGCAGGATGAACACTGAAGCTTTCTTT. Its protein is CASSKRGRMNTEAFF.

The chain carries TRBV6-4 and TRBJ2-7; 8 bases align to TRBD1. Looked up from germline, CDR1 is MRHNA and CDR2 is SNTAGT. The CDR3 sequence is 14 residues long. V shed 5 bases and J 7 bases; nucleotides not matched to a gene: 10. The CDR3: CASSLRGRGLEQYF. The CDR3 DNA sequence: TGTGCCAGCAGTTTAAGGGGCAGGGGGCTTGAGCAGTACTTC.